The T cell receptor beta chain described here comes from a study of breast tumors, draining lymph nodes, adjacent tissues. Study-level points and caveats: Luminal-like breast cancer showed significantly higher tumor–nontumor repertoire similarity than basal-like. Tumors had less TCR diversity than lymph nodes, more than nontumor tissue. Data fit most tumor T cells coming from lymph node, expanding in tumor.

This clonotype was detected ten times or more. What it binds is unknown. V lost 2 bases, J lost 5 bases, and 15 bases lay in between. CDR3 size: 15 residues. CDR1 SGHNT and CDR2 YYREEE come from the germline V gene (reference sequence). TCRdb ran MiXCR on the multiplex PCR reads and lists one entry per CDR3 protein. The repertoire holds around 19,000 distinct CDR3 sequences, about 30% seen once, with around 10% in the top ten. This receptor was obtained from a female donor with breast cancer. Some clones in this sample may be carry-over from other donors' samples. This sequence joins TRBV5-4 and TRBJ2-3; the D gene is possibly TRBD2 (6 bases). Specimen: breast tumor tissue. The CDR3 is CASSFWGEMRDTQYF. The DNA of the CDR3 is TGTGCCAGCAGCTTTTGGGGGGAGATGAGAGATACGCAGTATTTT.